This T cell receptor (beta chain) was captured in a study of blood T cell repertoires in COVID-19. Study in general: Specimens from acute and convalescent COVID-19 originated in the United States, Italy and Spain.

The protocol was immunoSEQ multiplex PCR, while the TCRdb copy is restricted to in-frame clones and leaves out a portion. The sample lists 250,000 to 400,000 clones; roughly 90% were seen once. This CDR3 is 15 amino acids long. Trimming cost V 4 bases and J 7 bases, with 14 bases left between them. In germline, CDR1 is LGHDT, CDR2 YNNKEL (reference sequence). Patients in Seattle were enrolled during active infection, then followed longitudinally. The rearrangement uses TRBV3-1 (or the pseudogene TRBV3-2) and TRBJ1-6; D is undetermined. This TCR derives from a woman in her 30s with COVID-19, enrolled during active disease. Sequencing was performed on peripheral blood. As DNA, the CDR3 is TGTGCCAGCAGCCTCAACCCGGCGGGGAATTCACCCCTCCACTTT. Residues: CASSLNPAGNSPLHF.